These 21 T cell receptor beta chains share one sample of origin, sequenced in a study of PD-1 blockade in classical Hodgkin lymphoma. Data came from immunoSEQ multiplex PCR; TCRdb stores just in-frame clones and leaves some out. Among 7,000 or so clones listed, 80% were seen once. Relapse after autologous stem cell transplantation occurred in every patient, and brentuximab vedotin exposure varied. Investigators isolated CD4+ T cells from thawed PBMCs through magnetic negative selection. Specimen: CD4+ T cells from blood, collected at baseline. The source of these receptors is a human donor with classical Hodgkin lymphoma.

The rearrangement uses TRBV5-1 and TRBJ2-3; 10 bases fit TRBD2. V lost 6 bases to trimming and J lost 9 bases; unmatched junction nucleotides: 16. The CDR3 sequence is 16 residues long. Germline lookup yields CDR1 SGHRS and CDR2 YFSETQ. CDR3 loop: CASIPGLAGDRGTQYF. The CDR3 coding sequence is TGCGCCAGCATCCCCGGCCTAGCGGGAGACAGAGGGACGCAGTATTTT.

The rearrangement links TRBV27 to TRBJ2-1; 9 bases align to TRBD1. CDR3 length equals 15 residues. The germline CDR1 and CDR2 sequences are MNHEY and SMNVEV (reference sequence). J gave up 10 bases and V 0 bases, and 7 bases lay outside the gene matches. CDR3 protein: CASSLSSNRGREQFF. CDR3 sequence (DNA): TGTGCCAGCAGTTTATCCTCGAACAGGGGGCGAGAGCAGTTCTTC.

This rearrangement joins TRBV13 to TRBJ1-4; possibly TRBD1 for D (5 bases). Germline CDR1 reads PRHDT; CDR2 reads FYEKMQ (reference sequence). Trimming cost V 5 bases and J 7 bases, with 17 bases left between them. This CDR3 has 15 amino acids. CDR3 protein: CASSPVGSGGEKLFF. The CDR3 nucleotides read TGTGCCAGCAGCCCGGTAGGGTCGGGGGGTGAAAAACTGTTTTTT.

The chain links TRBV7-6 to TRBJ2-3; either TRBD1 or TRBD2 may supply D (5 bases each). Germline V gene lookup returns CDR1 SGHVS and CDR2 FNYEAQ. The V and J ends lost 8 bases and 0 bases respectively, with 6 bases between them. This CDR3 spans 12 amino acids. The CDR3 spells CASGDSTDTQYF. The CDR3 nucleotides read TGTGCCAGCGGGGACAGCACAGATACGCAGTATTTT.

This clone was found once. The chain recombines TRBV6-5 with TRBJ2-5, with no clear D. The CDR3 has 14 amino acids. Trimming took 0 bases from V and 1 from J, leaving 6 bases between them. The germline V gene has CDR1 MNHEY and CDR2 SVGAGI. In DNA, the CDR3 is TGTGCCAGCAGTTACTCTAGGGCCCAAGAGACCCAGTACTTC. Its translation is CASSYSRAQETQYF.

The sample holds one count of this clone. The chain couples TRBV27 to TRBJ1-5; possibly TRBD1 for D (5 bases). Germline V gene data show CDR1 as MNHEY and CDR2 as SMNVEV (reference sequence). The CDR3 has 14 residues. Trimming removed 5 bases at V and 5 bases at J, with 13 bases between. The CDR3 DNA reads TGTGCCAGCAGTCGCCTGGGACCTTATCAGCCCCAGCATTTT. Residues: CASSRLGPYQPQHF.

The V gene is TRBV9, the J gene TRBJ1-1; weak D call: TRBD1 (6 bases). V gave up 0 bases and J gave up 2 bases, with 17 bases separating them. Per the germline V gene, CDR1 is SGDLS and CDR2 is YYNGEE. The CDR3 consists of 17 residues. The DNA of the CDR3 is TGTGCCAGCAGCGTAGCCCTCGGCGGGGGCCACAACACTGAAGCTTTCTTT. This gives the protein CASSVALGGGHNTEAFF.

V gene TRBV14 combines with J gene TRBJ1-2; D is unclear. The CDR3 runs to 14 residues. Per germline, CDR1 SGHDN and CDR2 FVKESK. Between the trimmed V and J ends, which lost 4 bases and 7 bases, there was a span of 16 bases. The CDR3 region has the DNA TGTGCCAGCAGCCCCACCCCGGGGAGAGGTGGCTACACCTTC. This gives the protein CASSPTPGRGGYTF.

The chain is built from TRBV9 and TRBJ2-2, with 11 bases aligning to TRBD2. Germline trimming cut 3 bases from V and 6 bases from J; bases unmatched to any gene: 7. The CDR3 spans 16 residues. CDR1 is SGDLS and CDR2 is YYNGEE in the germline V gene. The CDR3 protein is CASSGKLAGVAGELFF. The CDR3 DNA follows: TGTGCCAGCAGCGGCAAACTAGCGGGAGTGGCCGGGGAGCTGTTTTTT. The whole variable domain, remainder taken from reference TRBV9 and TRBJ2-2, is DSGVTQTPKHLITATGQRVTLRCSPRSGDLSVYWYQQSLDQGLQFLIQYYNGEERAKGNILERFSAQQFPDLHSELNLSSLELGDSALYFCASSGKLAGVAGELFFGEGSRLTVL.

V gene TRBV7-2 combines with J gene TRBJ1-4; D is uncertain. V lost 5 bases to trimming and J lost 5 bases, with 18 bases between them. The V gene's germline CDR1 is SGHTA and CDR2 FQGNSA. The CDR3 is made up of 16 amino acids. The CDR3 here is CASSRNGQTLNEKLFF. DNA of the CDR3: TGTGCCAGCAGCCGGAATGGGCAGACCTTAAATGAAAAACTGTTTTTT.

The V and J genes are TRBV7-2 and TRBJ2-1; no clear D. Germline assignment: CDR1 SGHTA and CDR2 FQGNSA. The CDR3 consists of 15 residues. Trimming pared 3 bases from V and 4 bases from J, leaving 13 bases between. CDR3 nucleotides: TGTGCCAGCAGCTTGGCCATCACCCCTTACAATGAGCAGTTCTTC. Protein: CASSLAITPYNEQFF.

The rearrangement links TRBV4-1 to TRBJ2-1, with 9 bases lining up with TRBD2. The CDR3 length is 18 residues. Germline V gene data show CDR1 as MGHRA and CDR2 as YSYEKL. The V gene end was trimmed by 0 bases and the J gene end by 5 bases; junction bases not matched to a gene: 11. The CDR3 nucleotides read TGCGCCAGCAGCCAAGATTATTTACGGCTAGCGGGACACAATGAGCAGTTCTTC. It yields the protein CASSQDYLRLAGHNEQFF.

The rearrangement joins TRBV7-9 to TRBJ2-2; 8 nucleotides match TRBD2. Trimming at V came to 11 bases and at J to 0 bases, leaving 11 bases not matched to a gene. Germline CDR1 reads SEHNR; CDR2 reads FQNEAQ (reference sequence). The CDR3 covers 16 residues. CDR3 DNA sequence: TGTGCCTGTCCTCCCGGGAGGGCCTCGAACACCGGGGAGCTGTTTTTT. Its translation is CACPPGRASNTGELFF.

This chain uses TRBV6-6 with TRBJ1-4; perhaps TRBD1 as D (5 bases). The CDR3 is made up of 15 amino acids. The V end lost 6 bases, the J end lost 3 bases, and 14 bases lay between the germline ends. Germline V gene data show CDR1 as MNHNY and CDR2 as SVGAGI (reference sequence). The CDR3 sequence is CASSLYGGSNEKLFF. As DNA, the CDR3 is TGTGCCAGCAGCCTCTACGGGGGTTCTAATGAAAAACTGTTTTTT.

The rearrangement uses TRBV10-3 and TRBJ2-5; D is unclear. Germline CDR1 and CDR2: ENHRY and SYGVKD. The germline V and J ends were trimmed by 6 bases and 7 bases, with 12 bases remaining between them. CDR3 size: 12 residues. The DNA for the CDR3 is TGTGCCATCAGGGACGGAGCCGGGACCCAGTACTTC. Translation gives CAIRDGAGTQYF.

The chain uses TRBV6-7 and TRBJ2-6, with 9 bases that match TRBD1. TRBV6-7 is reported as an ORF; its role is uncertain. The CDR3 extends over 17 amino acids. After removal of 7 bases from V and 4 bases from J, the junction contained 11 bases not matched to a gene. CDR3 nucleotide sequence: TGTGCCAGCAACGCCGGGACAGGGTCGCGGGGGGCCAACGTCCTGACTTTC. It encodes CASNAGTGSRGANVLTF.

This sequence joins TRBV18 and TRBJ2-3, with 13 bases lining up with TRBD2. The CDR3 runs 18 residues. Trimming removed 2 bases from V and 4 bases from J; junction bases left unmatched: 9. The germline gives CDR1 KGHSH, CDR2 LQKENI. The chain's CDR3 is CASSPTFRLAGGSDTQYF. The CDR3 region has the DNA TGTGCCAGCTCACCAACCTTTCGACTAGCGGGAGGTTCAGATACGCAGTATTTT.

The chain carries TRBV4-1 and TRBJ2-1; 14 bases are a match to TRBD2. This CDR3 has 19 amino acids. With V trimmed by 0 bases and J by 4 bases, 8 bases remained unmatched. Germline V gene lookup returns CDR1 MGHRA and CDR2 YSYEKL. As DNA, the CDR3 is TGCGCCAGCAGCCAAGATGGACTAGCGGGAGGTTGGGGGTACAATGAGCAGTTCTTC. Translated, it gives CASSQDGLAGGWGYNEQFF.

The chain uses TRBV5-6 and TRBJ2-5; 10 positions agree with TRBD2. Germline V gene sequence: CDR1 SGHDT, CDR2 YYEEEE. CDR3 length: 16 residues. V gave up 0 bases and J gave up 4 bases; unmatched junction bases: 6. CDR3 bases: TGTGCCAGCAGCTTGGCTCTGCTAGCGGGAGTAGAGACCCAGTACTTC. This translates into CASSLALLAGVETQYF. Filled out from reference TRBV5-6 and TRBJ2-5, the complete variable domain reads DAGVTQSPTHLIKTRGQQVTLRCSPKSGHDTVSWYQQALGQGPQFIFQYYEEEERQRGNFPDRFSGHQFPNYSSELNVNALLLGDSALYLCASSLALLAGVETQYFGPGTRLLVL.

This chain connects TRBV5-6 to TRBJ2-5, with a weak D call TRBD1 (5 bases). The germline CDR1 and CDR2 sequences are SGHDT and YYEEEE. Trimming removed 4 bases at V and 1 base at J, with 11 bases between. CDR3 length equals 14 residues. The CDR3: CASSPGHTQETQYF. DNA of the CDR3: TGTGCCAGCAGCCCTGGACACACCCAAGAGACCCAGTACTTC.

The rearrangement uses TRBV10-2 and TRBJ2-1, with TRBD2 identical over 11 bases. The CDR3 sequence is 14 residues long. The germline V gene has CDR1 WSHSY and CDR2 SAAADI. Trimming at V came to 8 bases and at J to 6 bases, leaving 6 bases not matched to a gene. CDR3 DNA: TGCGCCAGCGGGTCTACTAGCGGGAGCAATGAGCAGTTCTTC. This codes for CASGSTSGSNEQFF.